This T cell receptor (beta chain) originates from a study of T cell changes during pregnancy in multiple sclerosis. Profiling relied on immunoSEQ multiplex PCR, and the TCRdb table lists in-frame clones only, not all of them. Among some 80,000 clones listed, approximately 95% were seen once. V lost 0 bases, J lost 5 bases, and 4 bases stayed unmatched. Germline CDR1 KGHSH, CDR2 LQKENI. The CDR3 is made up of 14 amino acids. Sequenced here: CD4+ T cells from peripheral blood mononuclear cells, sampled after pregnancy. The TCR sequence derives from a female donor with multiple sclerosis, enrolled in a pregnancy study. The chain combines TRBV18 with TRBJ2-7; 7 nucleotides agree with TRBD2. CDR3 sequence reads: CASSPPGLTHEQYF. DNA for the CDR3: TGTGCCAGCTCACCACCGGGACTAACCCACGAGCAGTACTTC.